The clone carrying this T cell receptor (beta chain) is medium-sized within its sample. Antigen unknown. The data originate from a study of T cells in localized non-small cell lung cancer. Study results and limitations: Density of T cells in blood, when higher, went with longer overall survival. There were a median 57 of the top 100 tumor clones appearing in adjacent lung.

CDR3 length: 15 amino acids. Germline values: CDR1 MDHEN, CDR2 SYDVKM. V lost 4 bases and J lost 2; bases outside the gene matches: 6. Using immunoSEQ multiplex PCR, the repertoire was profiled, and TCRdb retains in-frame clones only, with some absent. The sample gives under 5,000 clones, 32% of which show up once; 9.5% to 15% is in the top ten. The input for sequencing was lung tumor tissue, taken before any cancer treatment. The rearrangement uses TRBV28 and TRBJ1-2; 8 bases fit TRBD1. This TCR was sampled from a male donor at least 60 years old with stage III lung adenocarcinoma. The CDR3 loop is CASSSFGQGNYGYTF. CDR3 nucleotide sequence: TGTGCCAGCAGTTCATTCGGACAGGGCAACTATGGCTACACCTTC.